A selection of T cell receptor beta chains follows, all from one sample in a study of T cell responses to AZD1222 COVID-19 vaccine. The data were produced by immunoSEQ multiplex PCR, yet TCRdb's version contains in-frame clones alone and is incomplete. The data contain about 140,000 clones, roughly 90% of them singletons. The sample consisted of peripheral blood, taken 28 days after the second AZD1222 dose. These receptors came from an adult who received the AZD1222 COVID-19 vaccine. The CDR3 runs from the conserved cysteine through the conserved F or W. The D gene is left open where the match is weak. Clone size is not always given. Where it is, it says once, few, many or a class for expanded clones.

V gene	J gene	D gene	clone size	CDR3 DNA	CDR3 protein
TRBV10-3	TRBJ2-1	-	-	TGTGCCATCAGTGAAAGGCAGATCGGCAATGAGCAGTTCTTC	CAISERQIGNEQFF
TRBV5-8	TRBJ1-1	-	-	TGTGCCAGCAGCTCAGCTTCGGGGGTGAACACTGAAGCTTTCTTT	CASSSASGVNTEAFF
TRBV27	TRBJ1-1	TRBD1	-	TGTGCCAGCAGGAGCGCGGGAGGGGGCGAGACTGAAGCTTTCTTT	CASRSAGGGETEAFF
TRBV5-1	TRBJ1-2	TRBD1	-	TGCGCCAGCAGCTTGGGGGACAGCCCCTATGGCTACACCTTC	CASSLGDSPYGYTF
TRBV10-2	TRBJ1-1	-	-	TGCGCCAGCAGTGAGTCGTGGGACCCGGGTATTATGAACACTGAAGCTTTCTTT	CASSESWDPGIMNTEAFF
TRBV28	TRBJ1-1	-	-	TGTGCCAGCAGTCCCCGGACAGAGAACACTGAAGCTTTCTTT	CASSPRTENTEAFF
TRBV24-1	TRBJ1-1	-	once	TGTGCCACCAGCAGGGGCGGGAGCACTGAAGCTTTCTTT	CATSRGGSTEAFF
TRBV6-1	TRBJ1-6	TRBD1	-	TGTGCCAGCAGTGAAAATCTGTGGACAGGGGTGAAGAATTCACCCCTCCACTTT	CASSENLWTGVKNSPLHF
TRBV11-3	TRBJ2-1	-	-	TGTGCCAGCAGCTTCAGTCGGGGCAGTGAGCAGTTCTTC	CASSFSRGSEQFF
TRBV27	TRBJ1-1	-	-	TGTGCCAGCAGGAACTACCCTGACACTGAAGCTTTCTTT	CASRNYPDTEAFF
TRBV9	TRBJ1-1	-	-	TGTGCCAGCAGCGTAGGGACAGCGGGGAACACTGAAGCTTTCTTT	CASSVGTAGNTEAFF
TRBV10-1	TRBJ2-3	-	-	TGCGCCAGCAGTGACGGGGGGCCGGGAGATACGCAGTATTTT	CASSDGGPGDTQYF
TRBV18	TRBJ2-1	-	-	TGTGCCAGCTCACCAATCCAGGGATCTTACAATGAGCAGTTCTTC	CASSPIQGSYNEQFF
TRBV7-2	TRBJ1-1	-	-	TGTGCCAGCAGCTTAGCCCTTGGGGGCGGGCGAGCTTTCTTT	CASSLALGGGRAFF
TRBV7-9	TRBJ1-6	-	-	TGTGCCAGCGTCGGTAGCCTCGGGAATAATTCACCCCTCCACTTT	CASVGSLGNNSPLHF
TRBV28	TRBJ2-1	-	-	TGTGCCAGCAGTCCTGACAGTTACAATGAGCAGTTCTTC	CASSPDSYNEQFF
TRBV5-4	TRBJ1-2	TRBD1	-	TGTGCCAGCAGCTTTAGACGGACAGGGGGCTATGGCTACACCTTC	CASSFRRTGGYGYTF
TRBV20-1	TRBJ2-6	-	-	TGCAGTGCTAGTGGTTGGGCGCGGGGTAACAGGGCTGGGGCCAACGTCCTGACTTTC	CSASGWARGNRAGANVLTF
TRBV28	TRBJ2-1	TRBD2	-	TGTGCCAGCAGCCGACTAGCACGAAAGTACAATGAGCAGTTCTTC	CASSRLARKYNEQFF
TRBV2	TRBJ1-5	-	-	TGTGCCAGCAGCCAGTCCAATAGCAATCAGCCCCAGCATTTT	CASSQSNSNQPQHF
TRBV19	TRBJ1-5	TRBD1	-	TGTGCCAGTAGTATAGGGGACAGAGTCAATCAGCCCCAGCATTTT	CASSIGDRVNQPQHF
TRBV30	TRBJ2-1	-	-	TGTGCCTGGAGTTCGCTGGAAAATGAGCAGTTCTTC	CAWSSLENEQFF
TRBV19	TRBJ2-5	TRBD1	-	TGTGCCAGTAGTAGGGACAGGGTAGAGACCCAGTACTTC	CASSRDRVETQYF
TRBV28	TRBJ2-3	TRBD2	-	TGTGCCAGCAGGGGACTAGCGGATACGCAGTATTTT	CASRGLADTQYF
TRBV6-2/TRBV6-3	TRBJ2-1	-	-	TGTGCCAGCAGTTACCTCTCGGGCGGACCTCTGAACTCCTACAATGAGCAGTTCTTC	CASSYLSGGPLNSYNEQFF
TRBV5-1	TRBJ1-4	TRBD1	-	TGCGCCAGCAGCTTGGCGGAGGGACAGGGTGATATCCCGGGAGGTGAAAAACTGTTTTTT	CASSLAEGQGDIPGGEKLFF
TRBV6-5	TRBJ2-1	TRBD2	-	TGTGCCAGCAGCCCCTGGACTAGCGGGAGATATGAGCAGTTCTTC	CASSPWTSGRYEQFF
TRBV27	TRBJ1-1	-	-	TGTGCCAGCAGTTTCAATCCTCACATGAACACTGAAGCTTTCTTT	CASSFNPHMNTEAFF
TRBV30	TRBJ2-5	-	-	TGTGCCTGGAGGTCACAGGCGCAAGAGACCCAGTACTTC	CAWRSQAQETQYF
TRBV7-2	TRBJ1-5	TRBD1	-	TGTGCCAGCAGCACCAGGACAGGGGGTCAGCCCCAGCATTTT	CASSTRTGGQPQHF
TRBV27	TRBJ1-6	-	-	TGTGCCAGCAGTTTATCGGGCGGGGGCTGGTCACCCCTCCACTTT	CASSLSGGGWSPLHF
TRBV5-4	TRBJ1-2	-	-	TGTGCCAGCAGCTCTCCCCGGCGGGACTATGGCTACACCTTC	CASSSPRRDYGYTF
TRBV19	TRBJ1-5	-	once	TGTGCCAGTAATGGTGAACTTAGCAATCAGCCCCAGCATTTT	CASNGELSNQPQHF
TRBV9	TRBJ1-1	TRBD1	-	TGTGCCAGCAGCAATGACAGGGGGGGACACAACACTGAAGCTTTCTTT	CASSNDRGGHNTEAFF
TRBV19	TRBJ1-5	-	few	TGTGCCAGTAGGAGGGGGGGAGGTCAGCCCCAGCATTTT	CASRRGGGQPQHF
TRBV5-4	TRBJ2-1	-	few	TGTGCCAGCAGGACGGCTCCTAGCTCCTACAATGAGCAGTTCTTC	CASRTAPSSYNEQFF
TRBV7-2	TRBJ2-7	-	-	TGTGCCAGCAGCTCTTTAGGAGCCGAGCAGTACTTC	CASSSLGAEQYF
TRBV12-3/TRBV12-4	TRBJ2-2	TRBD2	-	TGTGCCAGCGTAGCGGGGGACGGGGAGCTGTTTTTT	CASVAGDGELFF
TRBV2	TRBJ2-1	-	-	TGTGCCAGCATGGTTAGTACTCCCTTAAATGAGCAGTTCTTC	CASMVSTPLNEQFF
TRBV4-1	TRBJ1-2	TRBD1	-	TGCGCCAGCAGCCAGAGACAGGGGGCGGACTATGGCTACACCTTC	CASSQRQGADYGYTF
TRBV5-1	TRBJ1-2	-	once	TGCGCCAGCAGCTTTGAGGGGATGAACTATGGCTACACCTTC	CASSFEGMNYGYTF
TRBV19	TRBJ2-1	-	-	TGTGCCAGTAGTGAGCGACTACATGAGCAGTTCTTC	CASSERLHEQFF
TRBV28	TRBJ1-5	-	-	TGTGCCACCGTATTAGAGGGCGGGGGGCATCAGCCCCAGCATTTT	CATVLEGGGHQPQHF
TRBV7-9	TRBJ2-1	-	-	TGTGCCAGCAGCCTCCAAGTCTCGGGCTACAATGAGCAGTTCTTC	CASSLQVSGYNEQFF
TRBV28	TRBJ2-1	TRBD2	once	TGTGCCAGCAGAGTGACCTCTAGCGGGGGGGGAAACAATGAGCAGTTCTTC	CASRVTSSGGGNNEQFF